This T cell receptor (beta chain) derives from a study of chemoradiotherapy in HPV16-positive cancers. Study-level background: Two HPV16-positive patients' cells yielded candidate HPV-specific clones and common motifs. Findings of the study overall: Non-HPV-specific T cells did not expand in tumors during treatment, whereas candidate HPV-specific clones and E7-related motifs did. The functional HPV-specific definition rests on just two HPV16-positive patients. In HPV16-positive patients, HPV-responsive T-cell expansion tracked better recurrence-free survival.

Sequencing used immunoSEQ multiplex PCR; TCRdb keeps in-frame clones, though not all of them. Of 950 to 1,500 clones listed, approximately 85% are singletons. Comment on this clone: The antigen remains undetermined.

V lost 4 bases to trimming and J lost 5 bases; unmatched junction nucleotides: 9. The CDR3 has 15 residues. The V gene's germline CDR1 is MDHEN and CDR2 SYDVKM. This TCR came from a human donor with HPV-associated anogenital cancer. This chain joins TRBV28 and TRBJ1-1, with 8 positions matching TRBD1. This material consisted of tumor tissue, taken from a patient who underwent chemoradiotherapy. The CDR3 reads CASSSGQGWRTEAFF. In DNA, the CDR3 is TGTGCCAGCAGTTCCGGACAGGGCTGGAGGACTGAAGCTTTCTTT.